This TCR beta chain was observed in a study of response to subunit inactivated influenza vaccine (dated by TCRdb to 2016 to 2019). Study-level background: Deep quantitative profiling of the T cell receptor repertoire was used in the study to follow responses to a trivalent subunit inactivated influenza vaccine. Study-level results and caveats: The authors proposed that each seasonal influenza vaccination may bring in only a limited number of new T cells.

Preparation of the library involved RT-PCR. Sequencing took place on an Illumina HiSeq 2500. TCRdb reran the public reads through fastp at Q25 and MiXCR, keeping productive beta chains. Rows with a matching CDR3 protein are joined into one entry that keeps the most common DNA and genes. For this sample there are roughly 700,000 distinct CDR3 sequences; 15% to 18% appear just once. 11% of the sample is taken by the ten largest. This clonotype was found a few times. Its recognized antigen is unknown. No per-base quality is available; no much larger clone lies one base away. From a lookup of the germline V gene (reference sequence), CDR1 and CDR2 are GTSNPN and SVGIG. Its CDR3 holds 14 amino acids, cysteine through phenylalanine. The sequence is cut down to CDR3 DNA, 42 bases in frame from base 1. Between the V and J ends, shortened by 4 bases and 7 bases respectively, the junction contains 17 bases.

The rearrangement combines TRBV30 with TRBJ2-1, with the D gene not clear enough to name. This sequence was found in a middle-aged man who received an inactivated influenza vaccine. Donor details come from another sample of the same person, matched by shared clones. The sequenced sample was PBMCs from blood, obtained about 11 days after vaccination. The CDR3 in this case is CAWKGWSLVNEQFF. In nucleotide form, the sequence is TGTGCCTGGAAGGGCTGGAGTCTAGTGAATGAGCAGTTCTTC. The reference TRBV30 and TRBJ2-1 proteins fill in what lies around the CDR3, so the full variable domain reads SQTIHQWPATLVQPVGSPLSLECTVEGTSNPNLYWYRQAAGRGLQLLFYSVGIGQISSEVPQNLSASRPQDRQFILSSKKLLLSDSGFYLCAWKGWSLVNEQFFGPGTRLTVL.